This T cell receptor (beta chain) was observed in a study of CD8+ T cells in alopecia areata. RNA, once extracted, was reverse transcribed into cDNA for use as the sequencing template. Some clones are missing from TCRdb's copy, which holds only in-frame ones; the method was immunoSEQ multiplex PCR. Counted here are about 130,000 clones, about 49% occurring once; the ten biggest clones make up about 17%. The V gene end was trimmed by 5 bases and the J gene end by 2 bases; junction bases not matched to a gene: 4. Germline V gene data show CDR1 as SGHRS and CDR2 as YFSETQ. The CDR3 consists of 13 residues.

This TCR was recovered from a human donor with alopecia areata. The input for sequencing was CD8+ T cells sorted from blood, taken at week 0. The chain carries TRBV5-1 and TRBJ2-7; 7 positions match TRBD1. The CDR3 spells CASRRQGAYEQYF. The CDR3 bases are TGCGCCAGCAGGCGACAGGGAGCCTACGAGCAGTACTTC.